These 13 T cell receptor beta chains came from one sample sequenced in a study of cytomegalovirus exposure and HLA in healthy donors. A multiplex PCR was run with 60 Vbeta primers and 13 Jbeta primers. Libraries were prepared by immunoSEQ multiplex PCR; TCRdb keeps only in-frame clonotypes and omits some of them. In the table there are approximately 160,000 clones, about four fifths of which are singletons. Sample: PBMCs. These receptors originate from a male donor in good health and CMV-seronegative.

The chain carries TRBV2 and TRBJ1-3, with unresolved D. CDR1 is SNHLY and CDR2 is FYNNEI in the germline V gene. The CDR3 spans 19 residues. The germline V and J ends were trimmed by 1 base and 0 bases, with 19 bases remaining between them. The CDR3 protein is CASSEVEVAAESSGNTIYF. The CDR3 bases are TGTGCCAGCAGTGAAGTAGAAGTGGCGGCAGAGAGCTCTGGAAACACCATATATTTT.

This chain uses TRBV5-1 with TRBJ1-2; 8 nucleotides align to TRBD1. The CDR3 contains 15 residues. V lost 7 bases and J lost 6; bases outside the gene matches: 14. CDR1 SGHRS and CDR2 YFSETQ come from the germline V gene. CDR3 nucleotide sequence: TGCGCCAGCTCCCCCTTACAAACAGGGGGGCATGGCTACACCTTC. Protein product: CASSPLQTGGHGYTF. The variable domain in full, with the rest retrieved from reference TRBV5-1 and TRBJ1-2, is KAGVTQTPRYLIKTRGQQVTLSCSPISGHRSVSWYQQTPGQGLQFLFEYFSETQRNKGNFPGRFSGRQFSNSRSEMNVSTLELGDSALYLCASSPLQTGGHGYTFGSGTRLTVV.

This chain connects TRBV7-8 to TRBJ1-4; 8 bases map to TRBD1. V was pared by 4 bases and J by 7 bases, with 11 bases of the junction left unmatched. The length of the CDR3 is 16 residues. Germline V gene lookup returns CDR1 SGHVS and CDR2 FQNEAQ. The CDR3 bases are TGTGCCAGCAGCTGGTCCAGGGGGCCTGGGGTTGAAAAACTGTTTTTT. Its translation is CASSWSRGPGVEKLFF. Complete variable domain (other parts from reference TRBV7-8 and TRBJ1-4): GAGVSQSPRYKVAKRGQDVALRCDPISGHVSLFWYQQALGQGPEFLTYFQNEAQLDKSGLPSDRFFAERPEGSVSTLKIQRTQQEDSAVYLCASSWSRGPGVEKLFFGSGTQLSVL.

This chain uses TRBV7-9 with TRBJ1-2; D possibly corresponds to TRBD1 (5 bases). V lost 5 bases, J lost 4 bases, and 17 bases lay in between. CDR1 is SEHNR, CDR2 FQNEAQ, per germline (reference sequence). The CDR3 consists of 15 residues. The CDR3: CASSPGRQGTYGYTF. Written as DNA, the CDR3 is TGTGCCAGCAGCCCAGGTCGCCAGGGTACCTATGGCTACACCTTC.

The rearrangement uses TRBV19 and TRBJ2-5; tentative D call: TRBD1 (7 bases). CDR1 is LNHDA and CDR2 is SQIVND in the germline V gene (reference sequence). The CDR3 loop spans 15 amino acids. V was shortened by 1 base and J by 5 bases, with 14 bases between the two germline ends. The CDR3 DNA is TGTGCCAGTAGTATAGTAGGAGCAGGGGGGGAGACCCAGTACTTC. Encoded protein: CASSIVGAGGETQYF.

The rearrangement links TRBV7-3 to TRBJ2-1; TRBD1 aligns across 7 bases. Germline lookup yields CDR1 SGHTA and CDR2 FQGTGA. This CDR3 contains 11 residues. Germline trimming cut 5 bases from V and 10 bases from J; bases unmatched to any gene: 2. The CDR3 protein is CASSNRGEQFF. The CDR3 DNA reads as TGTGCCAGCAGCAACAGGGGCGAGCAGTTCTTC.

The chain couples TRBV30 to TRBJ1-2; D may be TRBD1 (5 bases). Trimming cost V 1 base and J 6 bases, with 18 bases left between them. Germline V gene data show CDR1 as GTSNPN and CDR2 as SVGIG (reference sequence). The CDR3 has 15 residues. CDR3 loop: CAWSGPSGTHHGYTF. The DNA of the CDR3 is TGTGCCTGGAGTGGCCCTTCGGGGACTCACCATGGCTACACCTTC.

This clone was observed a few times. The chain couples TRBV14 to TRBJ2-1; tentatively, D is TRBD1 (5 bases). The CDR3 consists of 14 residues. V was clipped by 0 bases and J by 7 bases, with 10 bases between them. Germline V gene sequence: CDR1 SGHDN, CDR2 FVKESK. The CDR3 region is CASSQEYRINEQFF. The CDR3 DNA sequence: TGTGCCAGCAGCCAAGAGTACAGGATTAATGAGCAGTTCTTC.

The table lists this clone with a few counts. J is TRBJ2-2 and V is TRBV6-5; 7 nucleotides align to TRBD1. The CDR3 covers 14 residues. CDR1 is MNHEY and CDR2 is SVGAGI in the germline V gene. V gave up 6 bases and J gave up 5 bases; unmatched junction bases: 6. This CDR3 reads CASSPGQRTGELFF. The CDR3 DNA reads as TGTGCCAGCAGCCCGGGACAGAGGACCGGGGAGCTGTTTTTT.

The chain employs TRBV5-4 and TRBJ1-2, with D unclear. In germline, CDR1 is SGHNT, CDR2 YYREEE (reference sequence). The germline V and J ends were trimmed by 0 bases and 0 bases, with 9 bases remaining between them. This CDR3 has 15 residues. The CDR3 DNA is TGTGCCAGCAGCTTGGAACAAAGAACTAACTATGGCTACACCTTC. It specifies CASSLEQRTNYGYTF.

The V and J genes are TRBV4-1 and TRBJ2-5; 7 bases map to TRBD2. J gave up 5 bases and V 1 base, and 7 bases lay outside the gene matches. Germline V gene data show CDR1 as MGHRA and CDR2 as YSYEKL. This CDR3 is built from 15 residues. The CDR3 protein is CASSQGGSLMETQYF. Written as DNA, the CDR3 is TGCGCCAGCAGCCAAGGCGGGAGTCTGATGGAGACCCAGTACTTC.

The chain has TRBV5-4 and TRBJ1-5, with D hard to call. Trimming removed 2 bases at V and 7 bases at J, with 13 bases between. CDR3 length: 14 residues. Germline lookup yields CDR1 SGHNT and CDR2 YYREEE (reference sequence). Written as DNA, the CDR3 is TGTGCCAGCAGCTTAGGCACAGCGGGACAGCCCCAGCATTTT. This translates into CASSLGTAGQPQHF. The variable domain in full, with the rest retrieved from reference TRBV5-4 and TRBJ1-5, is ETGVTQSPTHLIKTRGQQVTLRCSSQSGHNTVSWYQQALGQGPQFIFQYYREEENGRGNFPPRFSGLQFPNYSSELNVNALELDDSALYLCASSLGTAGQPQHFGDGTRLSIL.

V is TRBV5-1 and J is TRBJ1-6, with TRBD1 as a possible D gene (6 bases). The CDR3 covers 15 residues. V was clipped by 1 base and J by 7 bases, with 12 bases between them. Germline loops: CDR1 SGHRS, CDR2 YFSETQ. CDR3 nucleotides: TGCGCCAGCAGCTTGATGGCGACAGGCAATTCACCCCTCCACTTT. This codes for CASSLMATGNSPLHF.